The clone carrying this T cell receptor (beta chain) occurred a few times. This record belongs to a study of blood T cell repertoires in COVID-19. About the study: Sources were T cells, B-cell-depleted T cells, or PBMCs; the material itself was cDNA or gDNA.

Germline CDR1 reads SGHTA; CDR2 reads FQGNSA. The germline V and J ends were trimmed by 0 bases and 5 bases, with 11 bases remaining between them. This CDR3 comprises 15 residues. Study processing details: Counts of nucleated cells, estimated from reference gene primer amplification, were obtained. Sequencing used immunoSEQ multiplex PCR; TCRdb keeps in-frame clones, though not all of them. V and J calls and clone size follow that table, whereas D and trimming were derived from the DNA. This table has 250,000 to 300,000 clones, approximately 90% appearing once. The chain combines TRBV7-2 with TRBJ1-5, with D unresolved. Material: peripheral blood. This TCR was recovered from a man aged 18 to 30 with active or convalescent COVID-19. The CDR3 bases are TGTGCCAGCAGCTTAGCGCGAGGCGGGGATCAGCCCCAGCATTTT. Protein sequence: CASSLARGGDQPQHF.